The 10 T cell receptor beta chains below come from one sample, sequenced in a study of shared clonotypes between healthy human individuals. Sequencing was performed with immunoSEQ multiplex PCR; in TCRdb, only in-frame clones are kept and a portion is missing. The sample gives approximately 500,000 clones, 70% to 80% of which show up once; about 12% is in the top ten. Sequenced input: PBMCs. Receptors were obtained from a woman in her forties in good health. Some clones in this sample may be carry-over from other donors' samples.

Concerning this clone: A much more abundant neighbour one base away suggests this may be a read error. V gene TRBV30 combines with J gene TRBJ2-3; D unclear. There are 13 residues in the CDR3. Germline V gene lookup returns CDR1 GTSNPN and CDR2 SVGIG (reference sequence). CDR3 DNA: TGTGCCCGGAGCCTCTTTGAGGCAGATACGCAGTATTTT. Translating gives CARSLFEADTQYF.

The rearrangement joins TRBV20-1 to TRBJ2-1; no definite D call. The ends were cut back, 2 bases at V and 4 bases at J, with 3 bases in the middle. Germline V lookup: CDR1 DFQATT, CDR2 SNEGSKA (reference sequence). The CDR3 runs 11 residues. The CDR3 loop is CSARLYNEQFF. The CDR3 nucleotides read TGCAGTGCTAGACTTTACAATGAGCAGTTCTTC.

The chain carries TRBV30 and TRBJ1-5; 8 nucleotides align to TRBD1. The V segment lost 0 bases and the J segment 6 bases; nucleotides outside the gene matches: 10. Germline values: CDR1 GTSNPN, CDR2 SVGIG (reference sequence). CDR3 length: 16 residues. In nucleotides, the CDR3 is TGTGCCTGGAGTGTACTCGGACAGGGAAATACTCAGCCCCAGCATTTT. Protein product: CAWSVLGQGNTQPQHF. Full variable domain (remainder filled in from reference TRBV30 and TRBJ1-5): SQTIHQWPATLVQPVGSPLSLECTVEGTSNPNLYWYRQAAGRGLQLLFYSVGIGQISSEVPQNLSASRPQDRQFILSSKKLLLSDSGFYLCAWSVLGQGNTQPQHFGDGTRLSIL.

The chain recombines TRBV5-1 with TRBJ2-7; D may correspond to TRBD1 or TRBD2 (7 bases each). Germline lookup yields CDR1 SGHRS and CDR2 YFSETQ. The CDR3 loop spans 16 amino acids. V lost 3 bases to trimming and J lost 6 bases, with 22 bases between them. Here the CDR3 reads CASSSTAQGGGAEQYF. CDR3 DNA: TGCGCCAGCAGCTCAACCGCTCAGGGGGGGGGAGCCGAGCAGTACTTC.

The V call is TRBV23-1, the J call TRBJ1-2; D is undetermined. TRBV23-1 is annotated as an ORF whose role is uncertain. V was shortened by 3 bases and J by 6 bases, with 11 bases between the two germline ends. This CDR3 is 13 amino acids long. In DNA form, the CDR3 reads TGCGCCAGCAGTCACCCGGGCGGGGATGGCTACACCTTC. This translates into CASSHPGGDGYTF.

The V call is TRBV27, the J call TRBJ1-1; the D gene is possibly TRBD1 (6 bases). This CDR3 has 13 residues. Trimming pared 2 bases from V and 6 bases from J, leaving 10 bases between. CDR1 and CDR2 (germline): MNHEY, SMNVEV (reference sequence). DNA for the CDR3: TGTGCCAGCAGTTTAAACAGGGAGGCTGAAGCTTTCTTT. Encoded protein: CASSLNREAEAFF.

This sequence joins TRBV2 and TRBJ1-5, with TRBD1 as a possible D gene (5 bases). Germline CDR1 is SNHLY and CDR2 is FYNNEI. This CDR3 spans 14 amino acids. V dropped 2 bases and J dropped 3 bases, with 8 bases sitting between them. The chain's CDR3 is CASSELGPNQPQHF. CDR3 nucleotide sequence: TGTGCCAGCAGTGAATTGGGACCCAATCAGCCCCAGCATTTT.

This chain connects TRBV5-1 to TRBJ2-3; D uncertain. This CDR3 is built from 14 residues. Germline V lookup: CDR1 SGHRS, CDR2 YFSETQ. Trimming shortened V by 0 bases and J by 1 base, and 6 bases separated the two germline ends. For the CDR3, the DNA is TGCGCCAGCAGCTTGGCCCTTGGCACAGATACGCAGTATTTT. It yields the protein CASSLALGTDTQYF.

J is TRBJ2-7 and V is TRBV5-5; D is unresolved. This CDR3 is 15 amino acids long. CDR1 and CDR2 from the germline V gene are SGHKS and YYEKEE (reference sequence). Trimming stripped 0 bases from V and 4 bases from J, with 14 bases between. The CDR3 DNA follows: TGTGCCAGCAGCTTGGGAGCCCAAGAGTTTTACGAGCAGTACTTC. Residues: CASSLGAQEFYEQYF.

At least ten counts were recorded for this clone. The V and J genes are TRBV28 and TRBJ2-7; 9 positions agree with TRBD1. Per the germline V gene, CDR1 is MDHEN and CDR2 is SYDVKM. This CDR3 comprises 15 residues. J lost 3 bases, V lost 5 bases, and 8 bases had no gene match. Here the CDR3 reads CASSPYPGQGYEQYF. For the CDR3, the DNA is TGTGCCAGCAGTCCGTACCCGGGACAGGGCTACGAGCAGTACTTC.